This is a list of T cell receptor beta chains from one sample in a study of blood T cell repertoires in COVID-19. Repertoires were generated with immunoSEQ multiplex PCR, while TCRdb's copy carries only in-frame clones and drops some. The sample includes 25,000 to 30,000 clones, around 90% of them seen just once. Sequenced sample: peripheral blood. These receptor sequences come from a human donor in a cohort sampled during active COVID-19. Both conserved end residues are part of each CDR3. The order of the fields is D gene, clone size, J gene, V gene, CDR3 protein, CDR3 DNA. The D gene is left open where the match is weak. Clone size is not always given. Where it is, it says once, few, many or a class for expanded clones.

NA	NA	TRBJ2-7	TRBV11-2	CASSFPQGKLNEQYF	TGTGCCAGCAGCTTCCCCCAGGGGAAGCTGAACGAGCAGTACTTC
TRBD2	NA	TRBJ2-3	TRBV5-1	CASSKTSGIDTQYF	TGCGCCAGCAGCAAGACTAGCGGGATAGATACGCAGTATTTT
TRBD2	NA	TRBJ2-1	TRBV24-1	CATGGRPAGTSGYNEQFF	TGTGCCACCGGTGGGCGGCCGGCCGGGACTAGCGGCTACAATGAGCAGTTCTTC
TRBD2	NA	TRBJ2-3	TRBV19	CASSIRAPSGGAADTQYF	TGTGCCAGTAGTATCCGCGCCCCTAGCGGGGGGGCAGCAGATACGCAGTATTTT
TRBD2	NA	TRBJ2-5	TRBV2	CASTGLAGETQYF	TGTGCCAGCACTGGACTAGCAGGAGAGACCCAGTACTTC
NA	NA	TRBJ1-1	TRBV12-5	CASGLAGQLTFAEAFF	TGTGCTAGTGGTTTGGCCGGACAGTTAACGTTCGCTGAAGCTTTCTTT
TRBD2	NA	TRBJ2-7	TRBV6-6	CASTNAGDVYEQYF	TGTGCCAGCACCAATGCGGGGGACGTATACGAGCAGTACTTC
TRBD1	NA	TRBJ1-1	TRBV5-1	CASKGTGVPGVTEAFF	TGCGCCAGCAAGGGGACAGGGGTCCCCGGGGTCACTGAAGCTTTCTTT
NA	NA	TRBJ2-1	TRBV12-3/TRBV12-4	CASTPFVDNEQFF	TGTGCCAGCACCCCCTTCGTCGACAATGAGCAGTTCTTC
TRBD1	NA	TRBJ2-2	TRBV23-1	CASCQGAGELFF	TGCGCCAGCTGCCAGGGGGCCGGGGAGCTGTTTTTT
TRBD2	NA	TRBJ2-5	TRBV29-1	CSVVIAGIKETQYF	TGCAGCGTTGTAATAGCGGGGATAAAAGAGACCCAGTACTTC
TRBD2	once	TRBJ2-1	TRBV5-5	CASSFLAGGYSNEQFF	TGTGCCAGCAGCTTCCTAGCGGGAGGTTATAGCAATGAGCAGTTCTTC
NA	NA	TRBJ2-5	TRBV5-4	CASSSDRNQQETQYF	TGTGCCAGCAGCTCCGACAGAAACCAACAAGAGACCCAGTACTTC
TRBD2	NA	TRBJ2-1	TRBV9	CASSVGLAGLNEQFF	TGTGCCAGCAGCGTAGGTCTAGCGGGATTAAATGAGCAGTTCTTC
TRBD1	NA	TRBJ1-2	TRBV5-1	CASSPTGGQGYGYTF	TGCGCCAGCAGTCCGACAGGGGGTCAGGGCTATGGCTACACCTTC
NA	once	TRBJ2-1	TRBV7-8	CASSASDEQFF	TGTGCCAGCAGCGCTAGTGATGAGCAGTTCTTC
NA	NA	TRBJ1-2	TRBV28	CASSPNRVGGYTF	TGTGCCAGCAGCCCAAACAGGGTTGGAGGCTACACCTTC
NA	NA	TRBJ1-5	TRBV2	CASSRGIGNQPQHF	TGTGCCAGCTCTAGAGGAATTGGGAATCAGCCCCAGCATTTT
TRBD2	NA	TRBJ2-2	TRBV27	CASNSLAGVLTGELFF	TGTGCCAGCAATTCACTAGCGGGAGTTCTAACCGGGGAGCTGTTTTTT
TRBD2	few	TRBJ2-1	TRBV6-5	CASILAGTSGAVAFF	TGTGCCAGCATCTTGGCCGGGACTAGCGGGGCTGTAGCGTTCTTC
TRBD2	few	TRBJ2-7	TRBV18	CASSPGLARNEQYF	TGTGCCAGCTCACCGGGACTAGCGAGGAACGAGCAGTACTTC
TRBD1	NA	TRBJ2-6	TRBV2	CASSTGGLSGANVLTF	TGTGCCAGCAGCACAGGGGGCCTCTCTGGGGCCAACGTCCTGACTTTC
NA	NA	TRBJ1-3	TRBV6-1	CASSDLSGAGNTIYF	TGTGCCAGCAGTGATCTTTCCGGGGCTGGAAACACCATATATTTT
TRBD1	NA	TRBJ1-1	TRBV2	CASRPRGRVTEAFF	TGTGCCAGCAGGCCCAGGGGGCGCGTCACTGAAGCTTTCTTT
NA	NA	TRBJ2-7	TRBV12-3/TRBV12-4	CASNPASSYEQYF	TGTGCCAGCAATCCAGCGAGCTCCTACGAGCAGTACTTC
NA	NA	TRBJ2-1	TRBV5-1	CASSSAGTDYNEQFF	TGCGCCAGCAGCTCCGCCGGGACTGACTACAATGAGCAGTTCTTC
NA	NA	TRBJ1-2	TRBV27	CASSLNWGREDGYTF	TGTGCCAGCAGTTTAAATTGGGGGCGCGAAGATGGCTACACCTTC
TRBD2	NA	TRBJ2-3	TRBV3-1/TRBV3-2	CASSQKRLAGVADTQYF	TGTGCCAGCAGCCAAAAACGACTAGCGGGAGTCGCAGATACGCAGTATTTT
TRBD1	NA	TRBJ1-1	TRBV6-2/TRBV6-3	CASTPPRDRTWNTEAFF	TGTGCCAGCACCCCCCCCCGGGACAGGACGTGGAACACTGAAGCTTTCTTT
TRBD2	NA	TRBJ2-3	TRBV5-1	CASSKFGGSTDTQYF	TGCGCCAGCAGTAAATTCGGGGGGTCGACAGATACGCAGTATTTT
NA	NA	TRBJ2-5	TRBV14	CASSPLFRGETQYF	TGTGCCAGCAGCCCTTTGTTCAGGGGAGAGACCCAGTACTTC
NA	NA	TRBJ2-2	TRBV18	CASTERTGDTGELFF	TGTGCCAGCACAGAACGAACAGGAGACACCGGGGAGCTGTTTTTT
NA	NA	TRBJ1-1	TRBV10-1	CASSDKGVNTEAFF	TGCGCCAGCAGTGATAAGGGGGTCAACACTGAAGCTTTCTTT
NA	NA	TRBJ1-2	TRBV6-1	CASSESRRLGSYTF	TGTGCCAGCAGTGAATCGAGGCGTCTCGGCAGCTACACCTTC
TRBD1	NA	TRBJ2-7	TRBV4-1	CASSQDSRGLTYEQYF	TGCGCCAGCAGCCAAGATTCCAGGGGGTTGACCTACGAGCAGTACTTC
TRBD2	NA	TRBJ2-3	TRBV5-6	CASSLGRTSGTQYF	TGTGCCAGCAGCTTGGGTCGGACTAGCGGTACGCAGTATTTT
TRBD2	NA	TRBJ2-7	TRBV6-5	CASSYSSGRGAYEQYF	TGTGCCAGCAGTTACTCTTCGGGACGGGGGGCCTACGAGCAGTACTTC
TRBD1	NA	TRBJ2-5	TRBV15	CATSGRGQETQYF	TGTGCCACCAGCGGCAGGGGGCAAGAGACCCAGTACTTC
NA	NA	TRBJ2-2	TRBV3-1/TRBV3-2	CASSQVGTTGELFF	TGTGCCAGCAGCCAAGTAGGGACTACCGGGGAGCTGTTTTTT
NA	NA	TRBJ2-7	TRBV2	CASSVRTTSYEQYF	TGTGCCAGCAGTGTCCGGACAACCTCCTACGAGCAGTACTTC
NA	NA	TRBJ1-1	TRBV5-1	CASAEQADTEAFF	TGCGCCAGCGCGGAACAGGCGGACACTGAAGCTTTCTTT
TRBD1	NA	TRBJ2-2	TRBV24-1	CATSDPRQGAAGELFF	TGTGCCACCAGTGATCCAAGACAGGGAGCGGCCGGGGAGCTGTTTTTT
TRBD2	NA	TRBJ2-1	TRBV3-1/TRBV3-2	CASSQGTRAYNEQFF	TGTGCCAGCAGCCAGGGGACTAGAGCATACAATGAGCAGTTCTTC
TRBD1	NA	TRBJ2-5	TRBV4-2	CASSQERHRGSGETQYF	TGTGCCAGCAGCCAAGAGAGGCACAGGGGGTCGGGAGAGACCCAGTACTTC
TRBD1	once	TRBJ1-4	TRBV19	CASSIRRGREEKLFF	TGTGCCAGTAGTATTCGCAGGGGGAGAGAGGAAAAACTGTTTTTT
NA	NA	TRBJ2-1	TRBV7-2	CASSSTRQAASYNEQFF	TGTGCCAGCAGCTCCACCCGGCAAGCGGCTTCCTACAATGAGCAGTTCTTC